This TCR beta chain was observed in a study of blood T cell repertoires in COVID-19. The CDR3 contains 14 residues. The junction had 6 bases not matched to a gene; V was cut back by 6 bases and J by 7 bases. The germline V gene has CDR1 MNHEY and CDR2 SVGAGI. Original analysis: Amplification with reference gene primers provided the estimates of nucleated cell counts. Repertoires were generated with immunoSEQ multiplex PCR, while TCRdb's copy carries only in-frame clones and drops some. V, J and clone size derive from that table, while D and trimming were established from the DNA sequence. There are around 280,000 clones in the sample; around 90% occur only once, and 1% to 1.5% lies in the top ten.

This receptor was taken from a man aged 70-80 years with acute or convalescent COVID-19. The source material was peripheral blood. The gene calls are TRBV6-5 and TRBJ2-2, with 9 bases matching TRBD1. This CDR3 is CASRGTGRVGELFF. The CDR3, as DNA: TGTGCCAGCAGGGGGACAGGGAGGGTCGGGGAGCTGTTTTTT.